This is a list of T cell receptor beta chains from one sample in a study of molecular identifiers for immune sequencing clone quantification. TCRdb re-called the PCR reads with MiXCR, one entry per CDR3 protein. Among 75,000 to 95,000 distinct CDR3 sequences listed, 20% to 30% were seen once. Sequencing used naive CD8+ T cells from blood, with Jurkat cell RNA spiked in. The receptors derive from a human donor in good health. Some libraries in this study had Jurkat cell RNA spiked in. Each CDR3 is given with its conserved first and last residue. A D gene is named only where the DNA matches it firmly. A row's size may be missing; if present it is once, few, many or a size class.

13	TRBV7-9	NA	NA	TRBJ1-1	CASRQEGTTHAFF	TGTGCCAGCAGGCAGGAGGGGACCACCCATGCTTTCTTT
13	TRBV7-9	few	NA	TRBJ1-1	CASSFPSNTEAFF	TGTGCCAGCAGCTTTCCCTCGAACACTGAAGCTTTCTTT
13	TRBV4-1	many	NA	TRBJ2-7	CASSQDRIGEQYF	TGCGCCAGCAGCCAGGACCGCATAGGCGAGCAGTACTTC
11	TRBV12-3/TRBV12-4	NA	NA	TRBJ2-7	CASGGTYEQYF	TGTGCCAGCGGAGGAACCTACGAGCAGTACTTC
12	TRBV6-5	NA	NA	TRBJ1-2	CASSRDLGGYTF	TGTGCCAGCAGTCGGGATCTAGGCGGCTACACCTTC
18	TRBV7-4	few	TRBD2	TRBJ2-7	CASSLGRGLAGPIYEQYF	TGTGCCAGCAGCTTAGGTAGAGGACTAGCGGGGCCCATCTACGAGCAGTACTTC
19	TRBV20-1	NA	TRBD1	TRBJ1-1	CSAREVGTGGVFWDPEAFF	TGCAGTGCTAGAGAGGTTGGGACAGGGGGCGTTTTTTGGGACCCTGAAGCTTTCTTT
14	TRBV30	NA	TRBD2	TRBJ2-1	CAWNSGRPYNEQFF	TGTGCCTGGAACAGCGGGAGACCCTACAATGAGCAGTTCTTC
15	TRBV4-2	NA	NA	TRBJ1-2	CASSQDYGRLYGNTF	TGTGCCAGCAGCCAAGATTACGGACGGTTATATGGCAACACCTTC
16	TRBV7-6	many	NA	TRBJ2-5	CASSLVIRDLSETQYF	TGTGCCAGCAGCTTAGTCATTCGGGACCTCTCAGAGACCCAGTACTTC
12	TRBV12-3/TRBV12-4	NA	NA	TRBJ2-2	CASSPDTGELFF	TGTGCCAGCAGTCCAGACACCGGGGAGCTGTTTTTT
17	TRBV6-1	few	NA	TRBJ1-5	CASSEAETGFFRQPQHF	TGTGCCAGCAGTGAAGCAGAGACAGGATTCTTTAGACAGCCCCAGCATTTT
15	TRBV19	few	NA	TRBJ1-1	CASSISTAGSTEAFF	TGTGCCAGTAGTATCTCAACGGCAGGGAGCACTGAAGCTTTCTTT
15	TRBV19	NA	TRBD2	TRBJ2-3	CASSIPAGGIDTQYF	TGTGCCAGTAGTATCCCAGCGGGGGGGATAGATACGCAGTATTTT
14	TRBV5-6	few	NA	TRBJ2-7	CASSKRDRYYEQYF	TGTGCCAGCAGCAAACGGGACCGCTATTACGAGCAGTACTTC
16	TRBV7-9	many	NA	TRBJ1-5	CASSPSDSYSNQPQHF	TGTGCCAGCAGCCCTAGCGACAGCTATAGCAATCAGCCCCAGCATTTT
19	TRBV7-9	many	NA	TRBJ2-4	CASSLVAGAKPVAKNIQYF	TGTGCCAGCAGCTTAGTTGCAGGGGCTAAACCAGTAGCCAAAAACATTCAGTACTTC
15	TRBV4-2	many	NA	TRBJ2-3	CASSQGTPLTDTQYF	TGTGCCAGCAGCCAAGGCACTCCCCTCACAGATACGCAGTATTTT
14	TRBV24-1	few	NA	TRBJ2-2	CATEGDHYPGELFF	TGTGCCACAGAGGGGGACCATTATCCCGGGGAGCTGTTTTTT
16	TRBV12-3/TRBV12-4	few	TRBD1	TRBJ1-1	CASSPFSGTVNTEAFF	TGTGCCAGCAGTCCTTTTTCCGGGACAGTGAACACTGAAGCTTTCTTT
18	TRBV7-9	few	TRBD1	TRBJ2-6	CASSSTGGTRSGANVLTF	TGTGCCAGCAGCTCGACAGGGGGAACGAGGTCTGGGGCCAACGTCCTGACTTTC
15	TRBV4-2	NA	NA	TRBJ1-2	CASSQPGGGLYGYTF	TGTGCCAGCAGCCAACCCGGAGGGGGTCTCTATGGCTACACCTTC
13	TRBV7-9	many	NA	TRBJ1-1	CASKPAVNTEAFF	TGTGCCAGCAAACCGGCCGTGAACACTGAAGCTTTCTTT
14	TRBV2	few	NA	TRBJ2-7	CASSQDSLRLEQYF	TGTGCCAGCAGTCAGGACAGTTTGCGGCTCGAGCAGTACTTC
16	TRBV7-9	NA	TRBD2	TRBJ2-1	CASSLFLAASYNEQFF	TGTGCCAGCAGCTTATTCCTAGCGGCCTCCTACAATGAGCAGTTCTTC
15	TRBV2	many	NA	TRBJ2-3	CASSETRGWTDTQYF	TGTGCCAGCAGTGAGACCCGGGGCTGGACAGATACGCAGTATTTT
15	TRBV3-1	NA	TRBD2	TRBJ2-7	CASSQGAGGSNEQYF	TGTGCCAGCAGCCAAGGAGCGGGAGGGAGTAACGAGCAGTACTTC
15	TRBV29-1	NA	NA	TRBJ2-2	CSVIQGATDTGELFF	TGCAGCGTAATACAGGGCGCCACCGACACCGGGGAGCTGTTTTTT
15	TRBV20-1	NA	TRBD2	TRBJ2-3	CSARVWRENTDTQYF	TGCAGTGCTAGAGTGTGGCGGGAGAACACAGATACGCAGTATTTT
15	TRBV6-1	many	NA	TRBJ2-7	CASTLLSDYFYEQYF	TGTGCCAGCACCCTGCTCTCGGACTACTTTTACGAGCAGTACTTC
12	TRBV11-2	NA	NA	TRBJ2-1	CASSATAGEQFF	TGTGCCAGCAGCGCGACCGCCGGAGAGCAGTTCTTC
13	TRBV5-4	NA	NA	TRBJ2-5	CASSRDWSSAQYF	TGTGCCAGCAGCAGGGACTGGTCCTCCGCGCAGTACTTC
17	TRBV13	few	NA	TRBJ2-5	CASSLGSWGIAEETQYF	TGTGCCAGCAGCTTAGGATCTTGGGGTATAGCGGAAGAGACCCAGTACTTC
15	TRBV4-1	NA	NA	TRBJ2-5	CASSQDWGNQETQYF	TGCGCCAGCAGCCAAGATTGGGGGAACCAAGAGACCCAGTACTTC
13	TRBV27	few	NA	TRBJ2-1	CASSPGRHNEQFF	TGTGCCAGCAGTCCCGGCCGACACAATGAGCAGTTCTTC
15	TRBV4-2	many	NA	TRBJ2-7	CASSQEFGEAYEQYF	TGTGCCAGCAGCCAAGAATTCGGGGAGGCCTACGAGCAGTACTTC
18	TRBV29-1	many	NA	TRBJ2-3	CSVEDRLGGPTWGDTQYF	TGCAGCGTTGAAGATCGCTTGGGAGGCCCCACGTGGGGAGATACGCAGTATTTT
12	TRBV30	NA	NA	TRBJ2-7	CAWNTRLHEQYF	TGTGCCTGGAACACGAGACTACACGAGCAGTACTTC
13	TRBV19	many	NA	TRBJ1-5	CASSIGADQPQHF	TGTGCCAGTAGTATTGGGGCCGATCAGCCCCAGCATTTT
14	TRBV2	NA	NA	TRBJ1-1	CASSPGLLGTEAFF	TGTGCCAGCAGTCCCGGCCTTTTGGGCACTGAAGCTTTCTTT
14	TRBV27	NA	NA	TRBJ2-7	CASSLSWFSYEQYF	TGTGCCAGCAGTTTATCTTGGTTTTCCTACGAGCAGTACTTC
11	TRBV6-5	few	NA	TRBJ2-1	CASITAHEQFF	TGTGCCAGCATCACCGCCCATGAGCAGTTCTTC
14	TRBV7-9	many	NA	TRBJ1-4	CASSPVGLEEKLFF	TGTGCCAGCAGCCCTGTCGGACTTGAGGAAAAACTGTTTTTT
14	TRBV14	many	NA	TRBJ2-3	CASSQGGEPHPRYF	TGTGCCAGCAGCCAAGGCGGGGAACCCCACCCCAGATATTTT
14	TRBV6-5	many	TRBD1	TRBJ1-4	CASSYGQGLQELFF	TGTGCCAGCAGTTATGGACAGGGACTTCAAGAACTGTTTTTT
16	TRBV7-9	few	NA	TRBJ2-2	CASSPSAGPNTGELFF	TGTGCCAGCAGTCCCAGCGCAGGGCCGAACACCGGGGAGCTGTTTTTT
18	TRBV3-1	NA	NA	TRBJ2-2	CASSQEPGLPVGTGELFF	TGTGCCAGCAGCCAGGAACCGGGACTCCCCGTAGGGACCGGGGAGCTGTTTTTT